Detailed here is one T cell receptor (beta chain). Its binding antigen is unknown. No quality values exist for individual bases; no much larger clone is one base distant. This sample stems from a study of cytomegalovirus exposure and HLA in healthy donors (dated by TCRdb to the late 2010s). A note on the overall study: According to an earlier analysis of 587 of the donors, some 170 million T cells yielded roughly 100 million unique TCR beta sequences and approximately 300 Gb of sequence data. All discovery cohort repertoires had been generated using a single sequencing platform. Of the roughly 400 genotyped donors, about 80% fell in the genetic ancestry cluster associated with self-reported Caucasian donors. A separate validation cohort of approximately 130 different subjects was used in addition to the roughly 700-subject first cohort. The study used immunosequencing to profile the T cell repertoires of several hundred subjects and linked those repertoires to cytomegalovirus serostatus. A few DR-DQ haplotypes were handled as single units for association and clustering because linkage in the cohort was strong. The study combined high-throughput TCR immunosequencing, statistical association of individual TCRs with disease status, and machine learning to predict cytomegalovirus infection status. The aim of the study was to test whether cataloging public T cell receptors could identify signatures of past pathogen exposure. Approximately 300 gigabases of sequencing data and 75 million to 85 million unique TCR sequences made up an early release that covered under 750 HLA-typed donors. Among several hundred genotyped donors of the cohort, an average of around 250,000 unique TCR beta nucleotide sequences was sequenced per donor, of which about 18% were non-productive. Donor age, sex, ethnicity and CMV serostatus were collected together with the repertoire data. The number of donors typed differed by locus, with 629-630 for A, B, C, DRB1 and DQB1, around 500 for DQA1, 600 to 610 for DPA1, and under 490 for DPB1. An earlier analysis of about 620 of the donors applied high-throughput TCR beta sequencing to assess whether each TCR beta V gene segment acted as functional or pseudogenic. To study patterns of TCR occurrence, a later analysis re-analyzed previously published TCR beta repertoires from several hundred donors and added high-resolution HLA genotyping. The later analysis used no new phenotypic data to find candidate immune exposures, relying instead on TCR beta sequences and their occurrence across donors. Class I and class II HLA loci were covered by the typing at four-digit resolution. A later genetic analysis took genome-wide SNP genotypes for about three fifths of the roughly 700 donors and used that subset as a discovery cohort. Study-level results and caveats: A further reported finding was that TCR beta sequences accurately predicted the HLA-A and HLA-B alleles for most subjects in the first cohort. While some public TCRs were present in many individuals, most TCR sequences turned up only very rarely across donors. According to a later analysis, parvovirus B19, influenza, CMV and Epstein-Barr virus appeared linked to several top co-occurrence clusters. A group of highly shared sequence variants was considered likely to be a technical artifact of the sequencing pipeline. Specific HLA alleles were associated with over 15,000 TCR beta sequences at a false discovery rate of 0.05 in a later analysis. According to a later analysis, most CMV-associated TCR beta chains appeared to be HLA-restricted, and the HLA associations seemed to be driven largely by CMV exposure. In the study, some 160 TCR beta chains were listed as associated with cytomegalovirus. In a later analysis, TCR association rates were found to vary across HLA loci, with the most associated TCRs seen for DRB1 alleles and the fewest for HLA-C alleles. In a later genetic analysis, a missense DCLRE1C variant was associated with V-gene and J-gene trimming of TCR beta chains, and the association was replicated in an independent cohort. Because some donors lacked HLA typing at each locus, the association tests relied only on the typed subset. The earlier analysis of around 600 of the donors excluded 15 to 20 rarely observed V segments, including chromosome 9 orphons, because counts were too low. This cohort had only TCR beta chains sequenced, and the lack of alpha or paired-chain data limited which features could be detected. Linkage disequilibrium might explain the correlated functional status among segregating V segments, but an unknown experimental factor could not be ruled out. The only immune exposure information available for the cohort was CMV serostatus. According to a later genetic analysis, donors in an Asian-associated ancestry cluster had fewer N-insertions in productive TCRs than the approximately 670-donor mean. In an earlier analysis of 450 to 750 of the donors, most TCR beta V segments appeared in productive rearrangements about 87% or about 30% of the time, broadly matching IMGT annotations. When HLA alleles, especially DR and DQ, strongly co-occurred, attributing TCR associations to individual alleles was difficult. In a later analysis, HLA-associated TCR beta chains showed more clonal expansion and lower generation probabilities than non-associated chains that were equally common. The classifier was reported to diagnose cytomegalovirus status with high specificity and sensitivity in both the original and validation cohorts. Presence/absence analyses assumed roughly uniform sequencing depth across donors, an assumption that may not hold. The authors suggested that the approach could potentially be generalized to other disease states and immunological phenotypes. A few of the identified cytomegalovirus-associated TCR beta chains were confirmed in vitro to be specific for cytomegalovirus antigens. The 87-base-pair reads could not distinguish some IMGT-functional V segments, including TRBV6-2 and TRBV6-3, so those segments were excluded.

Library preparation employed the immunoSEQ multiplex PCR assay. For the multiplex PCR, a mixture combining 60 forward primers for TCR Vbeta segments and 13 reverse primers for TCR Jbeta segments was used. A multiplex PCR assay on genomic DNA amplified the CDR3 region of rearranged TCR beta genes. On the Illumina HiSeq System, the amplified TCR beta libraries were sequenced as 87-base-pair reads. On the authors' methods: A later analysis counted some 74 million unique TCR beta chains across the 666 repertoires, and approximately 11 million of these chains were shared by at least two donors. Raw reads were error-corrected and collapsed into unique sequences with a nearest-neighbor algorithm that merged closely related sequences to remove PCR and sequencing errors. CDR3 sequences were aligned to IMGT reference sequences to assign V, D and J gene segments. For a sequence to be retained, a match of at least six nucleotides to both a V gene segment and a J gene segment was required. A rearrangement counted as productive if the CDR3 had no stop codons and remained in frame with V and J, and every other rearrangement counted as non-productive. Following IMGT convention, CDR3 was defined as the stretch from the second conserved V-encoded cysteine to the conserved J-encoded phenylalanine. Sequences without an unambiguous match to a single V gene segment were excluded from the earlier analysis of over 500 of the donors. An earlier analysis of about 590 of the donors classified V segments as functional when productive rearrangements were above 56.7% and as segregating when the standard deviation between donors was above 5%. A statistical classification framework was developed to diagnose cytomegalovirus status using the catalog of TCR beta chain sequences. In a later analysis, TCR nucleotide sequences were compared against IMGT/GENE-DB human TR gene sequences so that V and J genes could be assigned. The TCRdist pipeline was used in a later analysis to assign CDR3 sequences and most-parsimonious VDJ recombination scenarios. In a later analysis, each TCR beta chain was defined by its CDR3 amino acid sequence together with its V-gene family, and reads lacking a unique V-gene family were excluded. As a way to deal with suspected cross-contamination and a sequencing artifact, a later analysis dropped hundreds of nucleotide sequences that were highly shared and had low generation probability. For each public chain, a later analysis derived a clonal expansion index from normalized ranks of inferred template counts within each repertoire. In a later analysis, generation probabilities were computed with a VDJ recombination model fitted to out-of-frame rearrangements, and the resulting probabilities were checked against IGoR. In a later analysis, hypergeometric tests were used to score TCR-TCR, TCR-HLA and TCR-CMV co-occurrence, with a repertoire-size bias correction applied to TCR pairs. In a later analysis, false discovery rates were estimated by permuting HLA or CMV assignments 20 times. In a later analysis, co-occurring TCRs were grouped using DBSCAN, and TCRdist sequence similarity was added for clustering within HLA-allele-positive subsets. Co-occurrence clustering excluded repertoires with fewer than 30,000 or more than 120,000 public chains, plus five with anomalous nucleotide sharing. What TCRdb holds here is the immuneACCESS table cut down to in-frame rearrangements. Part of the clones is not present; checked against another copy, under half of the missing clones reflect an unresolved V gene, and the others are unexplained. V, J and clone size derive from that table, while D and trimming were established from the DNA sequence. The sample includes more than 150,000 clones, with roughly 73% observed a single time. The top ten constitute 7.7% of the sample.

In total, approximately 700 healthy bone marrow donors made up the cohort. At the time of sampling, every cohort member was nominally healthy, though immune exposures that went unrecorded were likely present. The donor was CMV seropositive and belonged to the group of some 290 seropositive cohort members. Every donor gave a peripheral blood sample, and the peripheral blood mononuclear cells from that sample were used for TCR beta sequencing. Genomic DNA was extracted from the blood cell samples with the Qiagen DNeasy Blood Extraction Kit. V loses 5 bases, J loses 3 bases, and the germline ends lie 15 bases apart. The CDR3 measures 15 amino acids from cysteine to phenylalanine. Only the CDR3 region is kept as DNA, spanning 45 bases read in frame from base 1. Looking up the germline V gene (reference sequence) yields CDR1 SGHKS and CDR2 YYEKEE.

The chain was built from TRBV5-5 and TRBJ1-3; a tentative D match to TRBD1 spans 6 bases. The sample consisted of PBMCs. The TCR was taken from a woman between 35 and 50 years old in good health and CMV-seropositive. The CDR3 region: CASSYLDSNGNTIYF. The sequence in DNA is TGTGCCAGCAGTTACCTGGACAGTAATGGAAACACCATATATTTT.